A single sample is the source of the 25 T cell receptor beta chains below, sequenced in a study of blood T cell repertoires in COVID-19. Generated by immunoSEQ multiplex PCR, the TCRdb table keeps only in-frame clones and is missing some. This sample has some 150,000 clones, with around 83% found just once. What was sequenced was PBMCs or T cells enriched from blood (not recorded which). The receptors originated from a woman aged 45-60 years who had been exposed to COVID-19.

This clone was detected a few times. The CDR3 nucleotides are TGCGCCAGCAGCCAAGATCATTCGGGTAACTATGGCTACACCTTC. Protein sequence: CASSQDHSGNYGYTF. The chain recombines TRBV4-3 with TRBJ1-2; D is ambiguous. Germline CDR1 reads LGHNA; CDR2 reads YSLEER. This CDR3 is 15 amino acids long. V lost 0 bases and J lost 1, with 9 bases in between.

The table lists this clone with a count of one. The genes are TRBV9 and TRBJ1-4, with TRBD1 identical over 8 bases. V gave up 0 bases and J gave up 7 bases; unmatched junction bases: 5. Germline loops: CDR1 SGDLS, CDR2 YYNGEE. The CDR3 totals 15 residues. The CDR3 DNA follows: TGTGCCAGCAGCGTAGGTACAGGGGGAAGTGAAAAACTGTTTTTT. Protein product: CASSVGTGGSEKLFF.

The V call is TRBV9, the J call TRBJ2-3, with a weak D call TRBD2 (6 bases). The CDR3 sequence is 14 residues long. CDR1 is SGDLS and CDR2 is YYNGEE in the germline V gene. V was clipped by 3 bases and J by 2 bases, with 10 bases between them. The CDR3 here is CASSASSATDTQYF. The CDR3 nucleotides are TGTGCCAGCAGCGCGTCTAGCGCCACAGATACGCAGTATTTT.

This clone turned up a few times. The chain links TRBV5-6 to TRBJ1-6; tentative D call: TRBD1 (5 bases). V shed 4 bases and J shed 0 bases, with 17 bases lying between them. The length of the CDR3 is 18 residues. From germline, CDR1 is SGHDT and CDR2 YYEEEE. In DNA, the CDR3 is TGTGCCAGCAGCGCCTTGGGTAGGGGAAGCTCCTATAATTCACCCCTCCACTTT. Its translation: CASSALGRGSSYNSPLHF.

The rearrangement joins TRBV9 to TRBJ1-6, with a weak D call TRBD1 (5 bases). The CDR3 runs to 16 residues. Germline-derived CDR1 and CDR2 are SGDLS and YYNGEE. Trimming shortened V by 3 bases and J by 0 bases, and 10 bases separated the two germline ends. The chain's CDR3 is CASSARVDSYNSPLHF. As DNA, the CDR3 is TGTGCCAGCAGCGCCAGGGTTGACTCCTATAATTCACCCCTCCACTTT.

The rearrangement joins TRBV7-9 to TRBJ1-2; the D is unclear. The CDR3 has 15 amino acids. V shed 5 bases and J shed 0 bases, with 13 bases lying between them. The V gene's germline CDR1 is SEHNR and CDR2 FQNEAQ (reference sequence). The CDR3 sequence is CASSERRTANYGYTF. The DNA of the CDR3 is TGTGCCAGCAGCGAACGGAGGACTGCTAACTATGGCTACACCTTC.

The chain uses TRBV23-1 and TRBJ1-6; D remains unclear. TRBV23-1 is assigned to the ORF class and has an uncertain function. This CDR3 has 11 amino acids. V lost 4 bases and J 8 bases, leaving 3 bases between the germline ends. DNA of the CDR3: TGCGCCAGCAGTCCTTATTCACCCCTCCACTTT. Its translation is CASSPYSPLHF.

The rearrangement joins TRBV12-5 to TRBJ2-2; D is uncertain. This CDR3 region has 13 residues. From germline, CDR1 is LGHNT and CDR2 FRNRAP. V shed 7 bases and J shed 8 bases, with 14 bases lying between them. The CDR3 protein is CASAQPGGGELFF. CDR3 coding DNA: TGTGCTAGTGCCCAGCCGGGTGGGGGGGAGCTGTTTTTT.

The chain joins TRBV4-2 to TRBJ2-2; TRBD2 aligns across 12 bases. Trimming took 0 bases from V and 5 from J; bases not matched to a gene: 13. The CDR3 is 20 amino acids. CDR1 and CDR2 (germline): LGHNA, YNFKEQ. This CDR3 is CASSQDPLAGGPSGTGELFF. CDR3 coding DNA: TGTGCCAGCAGCCAAGATCCCCTAGCGGGGGGGCCGTCGGGAACCGGGGAGCTGTTTTTT.

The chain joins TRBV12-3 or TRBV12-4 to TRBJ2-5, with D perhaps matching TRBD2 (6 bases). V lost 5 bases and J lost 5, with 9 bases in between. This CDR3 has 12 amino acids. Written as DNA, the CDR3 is TGTGCCAGCAGTCGTACTAGCGAGACCCAGTACTTC. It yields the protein CASSRTSETQYF.

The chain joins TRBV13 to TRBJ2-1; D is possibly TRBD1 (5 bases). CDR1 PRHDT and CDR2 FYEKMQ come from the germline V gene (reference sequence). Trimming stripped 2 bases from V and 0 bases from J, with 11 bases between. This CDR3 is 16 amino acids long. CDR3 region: CASSLPQEISYNEQFF. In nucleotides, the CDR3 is TGTGCCAGCAGCTTACCACAGGAGATCTCCTACAATGAGCAGTTCTTC.

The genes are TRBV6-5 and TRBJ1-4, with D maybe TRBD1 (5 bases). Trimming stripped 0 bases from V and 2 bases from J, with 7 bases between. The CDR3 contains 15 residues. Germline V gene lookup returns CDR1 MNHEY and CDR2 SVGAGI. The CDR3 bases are TGTGCCAGCAGTTACTCGGGGGGGACTAATGAAAAACTGTTTTTT. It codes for CASSYSGGTNEKLFF.

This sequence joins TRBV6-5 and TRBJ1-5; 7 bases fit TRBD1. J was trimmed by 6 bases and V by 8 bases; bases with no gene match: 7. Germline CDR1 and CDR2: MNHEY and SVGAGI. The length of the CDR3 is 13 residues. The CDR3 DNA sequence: TGTGCCAGCGAAGGACAGGTGGGTCAGCCCCAGCATTTT. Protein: CASEGQVGQPQHF.

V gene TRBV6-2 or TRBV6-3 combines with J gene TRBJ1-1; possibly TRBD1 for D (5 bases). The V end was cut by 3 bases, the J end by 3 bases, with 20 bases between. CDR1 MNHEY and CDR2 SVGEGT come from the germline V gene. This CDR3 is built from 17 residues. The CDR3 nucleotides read TGTGCCAGCAGTTATTTCTCGGGGGGGATCAGGGACACTGAAGCTTTCTTT. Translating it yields CASSYFSGGIRDTEAFF.

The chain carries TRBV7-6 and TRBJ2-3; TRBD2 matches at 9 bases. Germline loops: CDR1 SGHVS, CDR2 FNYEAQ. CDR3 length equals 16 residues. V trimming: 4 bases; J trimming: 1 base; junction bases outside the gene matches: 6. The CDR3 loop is CASSSRLAGGTDTQYF. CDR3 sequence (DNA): TGTGCCAGCAGCTCCCGCTTAGCGGGGGGCACAGATACGCAGTATTTT.

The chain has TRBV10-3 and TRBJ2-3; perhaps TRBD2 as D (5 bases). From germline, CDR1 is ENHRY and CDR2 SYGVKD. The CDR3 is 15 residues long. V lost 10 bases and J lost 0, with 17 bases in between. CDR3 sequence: CATTERWTSTDTQYF. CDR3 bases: TGTGCCACCACCGAGAGATGGACTAGCACAGATACGCAGTATTTT.

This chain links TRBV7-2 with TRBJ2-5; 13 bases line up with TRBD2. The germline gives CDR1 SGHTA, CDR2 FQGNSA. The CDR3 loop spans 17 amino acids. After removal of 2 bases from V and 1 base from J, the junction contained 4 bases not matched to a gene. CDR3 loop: CASSLQRLAGGQETQYF. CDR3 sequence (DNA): TGTGCCAGCAGCTTACAGCGACTAGCGGGGGGCCAAGAGACCCAGTACTTC.

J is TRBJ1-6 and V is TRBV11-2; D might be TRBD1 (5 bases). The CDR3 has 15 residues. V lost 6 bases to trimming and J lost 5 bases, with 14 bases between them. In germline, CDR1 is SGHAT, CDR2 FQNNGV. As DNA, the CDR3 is TGTGCCAGCAGTAGAACCTCGGGGGATAATTCACCCCTCCACTTT. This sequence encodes CASSRTSGDNSPLHF.

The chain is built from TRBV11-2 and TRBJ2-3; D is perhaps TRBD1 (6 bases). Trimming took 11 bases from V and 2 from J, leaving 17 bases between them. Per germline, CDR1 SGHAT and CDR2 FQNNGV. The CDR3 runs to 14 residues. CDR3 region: CASRGGLNTDTQYF. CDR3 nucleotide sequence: TGTGCCTCCAGGGGCGGACTTAACACAGATACGCAGTATTTT.

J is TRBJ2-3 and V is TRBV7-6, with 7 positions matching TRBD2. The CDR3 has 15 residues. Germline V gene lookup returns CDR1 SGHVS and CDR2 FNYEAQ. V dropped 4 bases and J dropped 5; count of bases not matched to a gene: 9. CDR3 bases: TGTGCCAGCAGCTCCCCTAGCGGAGGTGGAGATACGCAGTATTTT. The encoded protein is CASSSPSGGGDTQYF. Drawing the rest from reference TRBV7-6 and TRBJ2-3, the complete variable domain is GAGVSQSPRYKVTKRGQDVALRCDPISGHVSLYWYRQALGQGPEFLTYFNYEAQQDKSGLPNDRFSAERPEGSISTLTIQRTEQRDSAMYRCASSSPSGGGDTQYFGPGTRLTVL.

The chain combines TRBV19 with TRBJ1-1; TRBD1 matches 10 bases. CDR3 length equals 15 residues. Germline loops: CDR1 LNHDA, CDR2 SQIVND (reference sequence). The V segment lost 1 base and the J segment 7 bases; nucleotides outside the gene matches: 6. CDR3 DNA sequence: TGTGCCAGTAGTATAGCAGGGACAGGGGTCGGTGAAGCTTTCTTT. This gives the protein CASSIAGTGVGEAFF. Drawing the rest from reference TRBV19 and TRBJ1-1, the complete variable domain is DGGITQSPKYLFRKEGQNVTLSCEQNLNHDAMYWYRQDPGQGLRLIYYSQIVNDFQKGDIAEGYSVSREKKESFPLTVTSAQKNPTAFYLCASSIAGTGVGEAFFGQGTRLTVV.

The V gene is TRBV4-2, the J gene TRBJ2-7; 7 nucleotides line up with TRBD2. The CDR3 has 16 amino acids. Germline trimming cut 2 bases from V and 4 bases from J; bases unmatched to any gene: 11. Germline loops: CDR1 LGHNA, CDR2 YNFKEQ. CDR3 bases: TGTGCCAGCAGCCAACCCCAGGATAGCGGGCATTACGAGCAGTACTTC. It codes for CASSQPQDSGHYEQYF.

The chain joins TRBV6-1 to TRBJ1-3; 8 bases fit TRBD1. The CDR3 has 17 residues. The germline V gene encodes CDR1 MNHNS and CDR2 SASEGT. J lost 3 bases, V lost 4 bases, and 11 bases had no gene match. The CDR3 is CASSVLPGGASGNTIYF. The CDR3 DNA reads TGTGCCAGCAGTGTCCTTCCAGGGGGCGCGAGTGGAAACACCATATATTTT.

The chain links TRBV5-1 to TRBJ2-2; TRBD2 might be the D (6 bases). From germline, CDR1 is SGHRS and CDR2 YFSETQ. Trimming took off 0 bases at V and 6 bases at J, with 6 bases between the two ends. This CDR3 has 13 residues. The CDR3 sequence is CASSLGLAGELFF. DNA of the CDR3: TGCGCCAGCAGCTTGGGACTAGCCGGGGAGCTGTTTTTT.

CDR3 DNA sequence: TGTGCCAGCAGCCTGGGACAGGGGATAGATGGCTACACCTTC. Protein product: CASSLGQGIDGYTF. J is TRBJ1-2 and V is TRBV7-9; 10 bases match TRBD1. This CDR3 is 14 amino acids long. CDR1 SEHNR and CDR2 FQNEAQ come from the germline V gene (reference sequence). J was trimmed by 6 bases and V by 5 bases; bases with no gene match: 6.